This entry is about one TCR beta chain. This sample is drawn from a study of blood T cell repertoires in COVID-19. Study at large: Samples of COVID-19 (acute and convalescent) were obtained from the United States, Italy and Spain. T cells, B-cell-depleted T cells, or PBMCs provided the cDNA or gDNA that served as material.

In the original analysis: Reference gene primer amplification gave estimated nucleated cell counts. Profiled with immunoSEQ multiplex PCR; TCRdb holds only in-frame clones, not every one. V and J calls and clone size are given by that table; D and trimming were obtained from the DNA. The sample gives about 400,000 clones, approximately 86% of which show up once; approximately 2.9% is in the top ten. CDR3 size: 16 residues. The trim removed 4 bases at V and 4 bases at J, leaving 5 bases unmatched. CDR1 is MNHEY and CDR2 is SMNVEV in the germline V gene (reference sequence). Source material: peripheral blood. The sequence came from a human donor in a cohort sampled during active COVID-19. The genes are TRBV27 and TRBJ2-1, with 12 bases fitting TRBD2. The CDR3 DNA reads TGTGCCAGCAGTTCCCTAGCGGGAGGGCCGTACAATGAGCAGTTCTTC. This codes for CASSSLAGGPYNEQFF.